This TCR beta chain was recorded in a study of blood T cell repertoires in COVID-19. Study information: The samples span acute and convalescent COVID-19 from the United States, Italy and Spain.

The CDR3 has 13 residues. Germline CDR1 MDHEN, CDR2 SYDVKM. As originally analysed: Cell counts per sample came from amplifying reference gene primers. The repertoire was sequenced with immunoSEQ multiplex PCR; TCRdb's copy has only in-frame clones and lacks some. That table gives V, J and clone size, and the DNA gave D and trimming. The data contain some 29,000 clones, over 70% of them singletons. Comments on this clone: One junction end does not reproduce the germline sequence, and a read error may be involved.

This receptor was obtained from a woman in her 70s with acute or convalescent COVID-19. Sequencing was performed on peripheral blood. This chain joins TRBV28 and TRBJ2-7; TRBD1 agrees at 8 bases. DNA for the CDR3: TGTGCCAGCAGCCGCTTTATAGGACAGGGAACCGACTTC. Translating gives CASSRFIGQGTDF.